The following is a T cell receptor (beta chain) sequence with its context. Generated by immunoSEQ multiplex PCR, the TCRdb table keeps only in-frame clones and is missing some. The repertoire holds approximately 50,000 clones, with around 90% as singletons. This CDR3 comprises 12 residues. V dropped 1 base and J dropped 13 bases, with 13 bases sitting between them. Germline-derived CDR1 and CDR2 are SEHNR and FQNEAQ (reference sequence). The sample belongs to a study of T cell changes during pregnancy in multiple sclerosis. This sequence was found in a female donor with multiple sclerosis, enrolled in a pregnancy study. The V and J genes are TRBV7-9 and TRBJ1-2, with D unclear. The sample here was CD8+ T cells from peripheral blood mononuclear cells, taken after pregnancy. CDR3 nucleotide sequence: TGTGCCAGCAGCTTAGTGCCCCCCGGTATCACCTTC. It encodes CASSLVPPGITF. Drawing the rest from reference TRBV7-9 and TRBJ1-2, the complete variable domain is DTGVSQNPRHKITKRGQNVTFRCDPISEHNRLYWYRQTLGQGPEFLTYFQNEAQLEKSRLLSDRFSAERPKGSFSTLEIQRTEQGDSAMYLCASSLVPPGITFGSGTRLTVV.